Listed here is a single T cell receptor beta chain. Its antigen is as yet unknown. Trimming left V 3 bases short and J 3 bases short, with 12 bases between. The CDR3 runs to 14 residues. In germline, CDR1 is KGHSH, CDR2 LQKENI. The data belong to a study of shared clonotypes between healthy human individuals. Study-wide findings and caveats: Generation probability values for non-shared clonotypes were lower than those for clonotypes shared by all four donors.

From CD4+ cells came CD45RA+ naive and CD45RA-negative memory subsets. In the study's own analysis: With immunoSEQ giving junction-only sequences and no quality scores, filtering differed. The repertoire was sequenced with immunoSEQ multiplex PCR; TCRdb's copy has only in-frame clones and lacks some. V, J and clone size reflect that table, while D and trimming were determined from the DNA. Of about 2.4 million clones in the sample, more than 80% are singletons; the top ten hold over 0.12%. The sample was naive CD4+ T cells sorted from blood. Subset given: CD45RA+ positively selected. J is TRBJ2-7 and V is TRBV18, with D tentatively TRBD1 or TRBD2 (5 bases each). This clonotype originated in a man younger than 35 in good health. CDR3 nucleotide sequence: TGTGCCAGCTCACCCCGAGGGGCGAGCTACGAGCAGTACTTC. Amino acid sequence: CASSPRGASYEQYF.